This T cell receptor (beta chain) originates from a study of blood T cell repertoires in COVID-19. Study-level information: PBMCs, B-cell-depleted T cells, or T cells were the source of the cDNA or gDNA that made up the material.

Generated by immunoSEQ multiplex PCR, the TCRdb table keeps only in-frame clones and is missing some. The sample yields about 180,000 clones, about 80% seen once. Exposed participants encountered a COVID-19 case during the 2 weeks preceding study entry. The receptor comes from a man aged 60 to 75 who had been exposed to COVID-19. The sequenced sample consisted of PBMCs or T cells enriched from blood (not recorded which).

CDR3 amino acids: CAWSVLGQGPRGDTQYF. The CDR3 DNA reads as TGTGCCTGGAGTGTACTGGGACAGGGACCCCGGGGAGATACGCAGTATTTT. V is TRBV30 and J is TRBJ2-3, with TRBD1 identical over 9 bases. V gave up 0 bases and J gave up 5 bases; unmatched junction bases: 12. There are 17 residues in the CDR3. Germline V gene data show CDR1 as GTSNPN and CDR2 as SVGIG (reference sequence).